The 25 T cell receptor beta chains below come from one sample, sequenced in a study of the immune and genomic landscape of osteosarcoma. Osteosarcoma specimens were post-treatment primary, local recurrence and metastasis tumors from poor-prognosis patients. Here immunoSEQ multiplex PCR was the method, and the copy in TCRdb shows in-frame clones only, minus some. The sample carries 4,600 or so clones, roughly 78% recorded once. Sequences were obtained from osteosarcoma tumor tissue from the femur. The receptors come from a human donor with osteosarcoma.

The J gene is TRBJ1-1, the V gene TRBV18, with D unclear. V dropped 0 bases and J dropped 1 base, with 12 bases sitting between them. CDR3 size: 16 residues. In germline, CDR1 is KGHSH, CDR2 LQKENI. The CDR3 DNA reads TGTGCCAGCTCACCACCGAAAGGGAGAGGGAACACTGAAGCTTTCTTT. Its translation is CASSPPKGRGNTEAFF.

By proportion, this clone is large. V is TRBV2 and J is TRBJ2-2; D is perhaps TRBD1 (6 bases). Trimming took off 6 bases at V and 7 bases at J, with 12 bases between the two ends. CDR3 length equals 13 residues. The V gene's germline CDR1 is SNHLY and CDR2 FYNNEI. This CDR3 reads CASRDDRNGELFF. CDR3 nucleotide sequence: TGTGCCAGCAGAGACGACAGGAACGGGGAGCTGTTTTTT.

The genes are TRBV5-1 and TRBJ1-5, with D perhaps TRBD1 (5 bases). The CDR3 sequence is 13 residues long. CDR1 is SGHRS, CDR2 YFSETQ, per germline. V shed 4 bases and J shed 7 bases, with 12 bases lying between them. This chain's CDR3 is CASSEGEGQPQHF. DNA of the CDR3: TGCGCCAGCAGCGAAGGAGAGGGGCAGCCCCAGCATTTT.

J is TRBJ1-1 and V is TRBV7-3; D gene uncertain. The V end lost 1 base, the J end lost 5 bases, and 11 bases lay between the germline ends. The germline V gene encodes CDR1 SGHTA and CDR2 FQGTGA. The CDR3 consists of 14 residues. The CDR3 nucleotides are TGTGCCAGCAGCTTAAGTCACAGCTCGACTGAAGCTTTCTTT. Protein sequence: CASSLSHSSTEAFF.

V is TRBV5-6 and J is TRBJ1-1; TRBD1 might be the D (5 bases). The V gene lost 5 bases and the J gene lost 9 bases, with 14 bases spanning the gap. Germline-derived CDR1 and CDR2 are SGHDT and YYEEEE. This CDR3 is 12 amino acids long. The CDR3 region is CASRSPGSQAFF. DNA of the CDR3: TGTGCCAGCAGATCTCCAGGGTCGCAAGCTTTCTTT.

This rearrangement joins TRBV7-3 to TRBJ1-1, with D unclear. The CDR3 is 13 amino acids. CDR1 and CDR2 (germline): SGHTA, FQGTGA. Trimming pared 4 bases from V and 0 bases from J, leaving 6 bases between. The CDR3 region has the DNA TGTGCCAGCAGCTCATCGGTGAACACTGAAGCTTTCTTT. This sequence encodes CASSSSVNTEAFF.

This chain joins TRBV9 and TRBJ2-6, with a possible D match to TRBD1 (6 bases). Per the germline V gene, CDR1 is SGDLS and CDR2 is YYNGEE. V lost 3 bases to trimming and J lost 2 bases, with 9 bases between them. This CDR3 is built from 15 residues. CDR3 bases: TGTGCCAGCAGCGCCCAGGGGACTGGGGCCAACGTCCTGACTTTC. Its translation: CASSAQGTGANVLTF.

The V and J genes are TRBV5-4 and TRBJ1-2; D ambiguous. Germline CDR1 and CDR2: SGHNT and YYREEE (reference sequence). Trimming removed 0 bases at V and 2 bases at J, with 8 bases between. The CDR3 contains 14 residues. The CDR3: CASSLVSQNYGYTF. DNA for the CDR3: TGTGCCAGCAGCTTGGTTTCCCAGAACTATGGCTACACCTTC. The entire variable domain, with the rest obtained from reference TRBV5-4 and TRBJ1-2, is as follows: ETGVTQSPTHLIKTRGQQVTLRCSSQSGHNTVSWYQQALGQGPQFIFQYYREEENGRGNFPPRFSGLQFPNYSSELNVNALELDDSALYLCASSLVSQNYGYTFGSGTRLTVV.

The rearrangement uses TRBV30 and TRBJ2-1; 14 bases fit TRBD2. This CDR3 is 14 amino acids long. Trimming at V came to 3 bases and at J to 8 bases, leaving 3 bases not matched to a gene. The V gene's germline CDR1 is GTSNPN and CDR2 SVGIG (reference sequence). CDR3 DNA sequence: TGTGCCTGGAGGGGACTAGCGGGAGTGGATGAGCAGTTCTTC. This translates into CAWRGLAGVDEQFF.

The J gene is TRBJ2-1, the V gene TRBV7-9; D is unclear. The CDR3 is 14 amino acids. Trimming left V 2 bases short and J 4 bases short, with 9 bases between. Germline CDR1 reads SEHNR; CDR2 reads FQNEAQ (reference sequence). CDR3 protein: CASSLNTRYNEQFF. In DNA, the CDR3 is TGTGCCAGCAGCTTAAACACGAGGTACAATGAGCAGTTCTTC.

The chain couples TRBV7-2 to TRBJ1-1; D unresolved. The CDR3 contains 15 residues. CDR1 and CDR2 from the germline V gene are SGHTA and FQGNSA. The ends were cut back, 4 bases at V and 1 base at J, with 13 bases in the middle. The CDR3 DNA reads as TGTGCCAGCAGCTCGCAAACGGGGAGGAACACTGAAGCTTTCTTT. This sequence encodes CASSSQTGRNTEAFF.

The chain has TRBV27 and TRBJ1-2; no reliable D call. The CDR3 is made up of 13 amino acids. The V end lost 5 bases, the J end lost 5 bases, and 12 bases lay between the germline ends. Germline assignment: CDR1 MNHEY and CDR2 SMNVEV (reference sequence). CDR3 nucleotide sequence: TGTGCCAGCAGTCAGACCCTGACGTATGGCTACACCTTC. It specifies CASSQTLTYGYTF.

This clone was picked up one time. This chain uses TRBV19 with TRBJ2-7; 14 bases match TRBD2. CDR3 size: 15 residues. V was clipped by 5 bases and J by 5 bases; unmatched bases: 5. Germline V gene data show CDR1 as LNHDA and CDR2 as SQIVND (reference sequence). CDR3 DNA sequence: TGTGCCAGTAGTGTCGGGACTAGCGGGAGCCACGAGCAGTACTTC. Translating it yields CASSVGTSGSHEQYF. The full variable domain, in which reference TRBV19 and TRBJ2-7 provide the parts outside the CDR3, is DGGITQSPKYLFRKEGQNVTLSCEQNLNHDAMYWYRQDPGQGLRLIYYSQIVNDFQKGDIAEGYSVSREKKESFPLTVTSAQKNPTAFYLCASSVGTSGSHEQYFGPGTRLTVT.

By its share, this clone is large (0.1 to 1%). J is TRBJ1-1 and V is TRBV11-2; 9 nucleotides line up with TRBD1. The ends lost 6 bases at V and 5 bases at J; junction bases unmatched: 7. Germline-derived CDR1 and CDR2 are SGHAT and FQNNGV. This CDR3 is 14 amino acids long. For the CDR3, the DNA is TGTGCCAGCAGAGATACAGGGGGCCGGACTGAAGCTTTCTTT. Encoded protein: CASRDTGGRTEAFF. The full variable domain, in which reference TRBV11-2 and TRBJ1-1 provide the parts outside the CDR3, is EAGVAQSPRYKIIEKRQSVAFWCNPISGHATLYWYQQILGQGPKLLIQFQNNGVVDDSQLPKDRFSAERLKGVDSTLKIQPAKLEDSAVYLCASRDTGGRTEAFFGQGTRLTVV.

The sample holds a few counts of this clone. V usage is TRBV4-3 and J usage is TRBJ2-1; a possible D gene is TRBD2 (5 bases). CDR3 length equals 14 residues. The germline gives CDR1 LGHNA, CDR2 YSLEER. The germline V and J ends were trimmed by 0 bases and 9 bases, with 12 bases remaining between them. The CDR3 is CASSQEEEGGEQFF. Here the CDR3 DNA reads TGCGCCAGCAGCCAAGAAGAGGAAGGAGGTGAGCAGTTCTTC.

The genes are TRBV23-1 and TRBJ2-5, with TRBD1 matching over 10 bases. TRBV23-1 is placed among ORFs of uncertain function. V lost 4 bases, J lost 4 bases, and 9 bases stayed unmatched. The CDR3 totals 16 residues. The CDR3 bases are TGCGCCAGCAGTCCCTCCCCCGGACAGGGGGTAGAGACCCAGTACTTC. As protein: CASSPSPGQGVETQYF.

This clone was counted once. The chain couples TRBV10-3 to TRBJ2-3; tentatively, D is TRBD1 or TRBD2 (7 bases each). The V gene lost 10 bases and the J gene lost 5 bases, with 19 bases spanning the gap. The CDR3 runs 14 residues. CDR1 is ENHRY, CDR2 SYGVKD, per germline. CDR3 region: CANSRGGEIDTQYF. CDR3 sequence (DNA): TGTGCCAACTCCAGGGGGGGCGAAATAGATACGCAGTATTTT.

This chain connects TRBV20-1 to TRBJ2-7, with D hard to call. V shed 0 bases and J shed 8 bases, with 8 bases lying between them. Germline loops: CDR1 DFQATT, CDR2 SNEGSKA (reference sequence). The CDR3 runs to 11 residues. CDR3: CSARDGRKQYF. DNA of the CDR3: TGCAGTGCTAGAGATGGGCGGAAGCAGTACTTC.

This clone was counted between two and nine times. The gene calls are TRBV2 and TRBJ1-5; D call uncertain. CDR3 size: 13 residues. Germline assignment: CDR1 SNHLY and CDR2 FYNNEI. Deletions cut 5 bases from V and 7 bases from J, with 12 bases between. This chain's CDR3 is CASSSGDGQPQHF. The CDR3 bases are TGTGCCAGCAGTAGTGGGGATGGACAGCCCCAGCATTTT.

This clone has more than one count but fewer than ten. The chain uses TRBV7-9 and TRBJ2-7, with D unclear. Germline V gene data show CDR1 as SEHNR and CDR2 as FQNEAQ (reference sequence). The CDR3 extends over 14 amino acids. Trimming took off 2 bases at V and 3 bases at J, with 11 bases between the two ends. CDR3: CASSLSAGSYEQYF. CDR3 DNA sequence: TGTGCCAGCAGCTTATCCGCCGGCAGCTACGAGCAGTACTTC.

As to this clone: Its ends do not fully match the called genes, so a read error is possible. The rearrangement uses TRBV13 and TRBJ2-6; D uncertain. Looked up from germline, CDR1 is PRHDT and CDR2 is FYEKMQ (reference sequence). This CDR3 comprises 16 residues. The CDR3 DNA follows: TGTGCCAGCAGAACCCTGAGTACAAAGTCGGGCCAACGTCCTGACTTC. As protein: CASRTLSTKSGQRPDF.

The chain joins TRBV9 to TRBJ1-5; no firm D call. This CDR3 has 13 amino acids. The germline V and J ends were trimmed by 0 bases and 6 bases, with 7 bases remaining between them. The germline gives CDR1 SGDLS, CDR2 YYNGEE. The CDR3 is CASSVAERQPQHF. Written as DNA, the CDR3 is TGTGCCAGCAGCGTAGCGGAACGTCAGCCCCAGCATTTT. The whole variable domain, filled in from reference TRBV9 and TRBJ1-5, reads DSGVTQTPKHLITATGQRVTLRCSPRSGDLSVYWYQQSLDQGLQFLIQYYNGEERAKGNILERFSAQQFPDLHSELNLSSLELGDSALYFCASSVAERQPQHFGDGTRLSIL.

The chain links TRBV5-1 to TRBJ1-1; 7 bases agree with TRBD1. Germline V gene data show CDR1 as SGHRS and CDR2 as YFSETQ. The V gene end was trimmed by 4 bases and the J gene end by 0 bases; junction bases not matched to a gene: 6. CDR3 length: 15 amino acids. The chain's CDR3 is CASSIGDSLNTEAFF. The CDR3 DNA sequence: TGCGCCAGCAGCATCGGGGACAGTTTGAACACTGAAGCTTTCTTT. Looking up the rest from reference TRBV5-1 and TRBJ1-1 gives the full variable domain: KAGVTQTPRYLIKTRGQQVTLSCSPISGHRSVSWYQQTPGQGLQFLFEYFSETQRNKGNFPGRFSGRQFSNSRSEMNVSTLELGDSALYLCASSIGDSLNTEAFFGQGTRLTVV.

This chain uses TRBV6-5 with TRBJ1-2; D gene ambiguous. The CDR3 is 13 amino acids. Germline CDR1 and CDR2: MNHEY and SVGAGI. Trimming removed 3 bases at V and 2 bases at J, with 7 bases between. CDR3 sequence: CASSYGVNYGYTF. CDR3 nucleotides: TGTGCCAGCAGTTATGGGGTGAACTATGGCTACACCTTC.

This clone was recorded a few times. The V and J genes are TRBV5-1 and TRBJ1-5; TRBD1 matches at 8 bases. The germline V gene has CDR1 SGHRS and CDR2 YFSETQ. The CDR3 loop spans 14 amino acids. V lost 4 bases to trimming and J lost 5 bases; unmatched junction nucleotides: 5. The CDR3 DNA is TGCGCCAGCAGCATAACAGGGGGAGATCAGCCCCAGCATTTT. As protein: CASSITGGDQPQHF.